A selection of T cell receptor beta chains follows, all from one sample in a study of T cells after yellow fever vaccination. In TCRdb, the 5' RACE reads were re-called with MiXCR into one record per CDR3 protein. Counted here are approximately 300,000 distinct CDR3 sequences, about 11% occurring once; the ten biggest clones make up about 3%. The starting material was CD4+ T cells sorted from PBMCs, obtained 45 days after the yellow fever booster vaccination. The receptors originated from a man younger than 30 who received the YFV17D yellow fever vaccine. The CDR3 runs from the conserved cysteine through the conserved F or W. D genes are given only for firm matches. A row's size may be missing; if present it is once, few, many or a size class.

>NA|17|NA|TRBV7-3|TRBJ2-6
TGTGCCAGCCGGCCGGGACTACAGGGCTCTGGGGCCAACGTCCTGACTTTC
CASRPGLQGSGANVLTF
>NA|14|NA|TRBV5-5|TRBJ1-2
TGTGCCAGCAGCTTTGGCGGGAGTAGCTATGGCTACACCTTC
CASSFGGSSYGYTF
>NA|16|TRBD2|TRBV9|TRBJ2-5
TGTGCCAGCAGCGGACTAGCGGGGGGGTACCAAGAGACCCAGTACTTC
CASSGLAGGYQETQYF
>NA|14|NA|TRBV12-3/TRBV12-4|TRBJ1-1
TGTGCCAGCAGCTCCGCCAGGGGACACACTGAAGCTTTCTTT
CASSSARGHTEAFF
>NA|13|NA|TRBV7-2|TRBJ1-6
TGTGCCAGCAGCTTAGCGGCATATTCACCCCTCCACTTT
CASSLAAYSPLHF
>NA|11|NA|TRBV4-3|TRBJ2-1
TGCGCCAGCAGCCGGGGGAATGAGCAGTTCTTC
CASSRGNEQFF
>few|14|NA|TRBV5-1|TRBJ2-3
TGCGCCAGCAGCTTGGGGCTAAACACAGATACGCAGTATTTT
CASSLGLNTDTQYF
>NA|12|NA|TRBV20-1|TRBJ1-5
TGCAGTGCTAGATCGGCCAATCAGCCCCAGCATTTT
CSARSANQPQHF
>many|13|NA|TRBV12-3/TRBV12-4|TRBJ2-5
TGTGCCAGCAGCATAAGGGGGCAAGAGACCCAGTACTTC
CASSIRGQETQYF
>few|13|NA|TRBV7-2|TRBJ2-3
TGTGCCAGCAGCCGAGCGGACTATGATACGCAGTATTTT
CASSRADYDTQYF
>few|17|TRBD2|TRBV11-2|TRBJ2-3
TGTGCCAGCAGCTCTTGGGGACTAGCGGGGGGGATAAATACGCAGTATTTT
CASSSWGLAGGINTQYF
>NA|14|NA|TRBV28|TRBJ1-5
TGTGCCAGCAGGCAAGGGGGTAGCAATCAGCCCCAGCATTTT
CASRQGGSNQPQHF
>few|13|NA|TRBV25-1|TRBJ2-1
TGTGCCAGCAGTGACCGCAACTCCAATGAGCAGTTCTTC
CASSDRNSNEQFF
>many|15|TRBD1|TRBV12-3/TRBV12-4|TRBJ1-6
TGTGCCAGCAGTTTAGAGGGGGCTAGGAATTCACCCCTCCACTTT
CASSLEGARNSPLHF
>few|14|NA|TRBV5-1|TRBJ2-3
TGCGCCAGCACCGTGACAGCTAGCACAGATACGCAGTATTTT
CASTVTASTDTQYF
>many|15|TRBD1|TRBV5-1|TRBJ2-3
TGCGCCAGTTATAATGACAGGGCCGGTGGAGATACGCAGTATTTT
CASYNDRAGGDTQYF
>few|14|NA|TRBV5-5|TRBJ2-7
TGTGCCAGCAGCTTACGCGCAGAATCCTACGAGCAGTACTTC
CASSLRAESYEQYF
>many|14|NA|TRBV29-1|TRBJ2-6
TGCAGCGTTGCCGGTGGTGAGGGGGCCAACGTCCTGACTTTC
CSVAGGEGANVLTF
>NA|17|NA|TRBV4-1|TRBJ2-3
TGCGCCAGCAGCCTCGAGTCATGGGGGGCTACCGCAGATACGCAGTATTTT
CASSLESWGATADTQYF
>NA|15|NA|TRBV4-3|TRBJ2-5
TGCGCCAGCAGCCAACACCGGGACGCGAAAGAGACCCAGTACTTC
CASSQHRDAKETQYF
>NA|15|NA|TRBV9|TRBJ2-7
TGTGCCAGCAGCGTAGATGGCGGTAGCTCCTACGAGCAGTACTTC
CASSVDGGSSYEQYF
>NA|13|NA|TRBV5-1|TRBJ1-6
TGCGCCAGCAGCTTGGCGTCGGCGGCACCCCTCCACTTT
CASSLASAAPLHF
>NA|15|TRBD1|TRBV5-8|TRBJ1-5
TGTGCCAGCAGCCCACGAACAGGGGGAAAACAGCCCCAGCATTTT
CASSPRTGGKQPQHF
>few|16|NA|TRBV9|TRBJ1-3
TGTGCCAGCAGCCCCCAGATAGAGAGCTCTGGAAACACCATATATTTT
CASSPQIESSGNTIYF
>many|12|NA|TRBV7-2|TRBJ2-5
TGTGCCAGCAGCAGCACGGGAGAGACCCAGTACTTC
CASSSTGETQYF
>many|14|NA|TRBV5-1|TRBJ2-2
TGCGCCAGCAGCTTGTGGGGCCGGACCGGGGAGCTGTTTTTT
CASSLWGRTGELFF
>few|11|NA|TRBV12-3/TRBV12-4|TRBJ1-5
TGTGCCAGCAGTTACAGTCAGCCCCAGCATTTT
CASSYSQPQHF
>NA|14|TRBD1|TRBV7-8|TRBJ1-5
TGTGCCAGCAGCCAACAGGGGACTTATCAGCCCCAGCATTTT
CASSQQGTYQPQHF
>many|14|NA|TRBV4-1|TRBJ2-5
TGCGCCAGCAGCCAGCAAGGGGGGCACGAGACCCAGTACTTC
CASSQQGGHETQYF
>few|16|TRBD1|TRBV5-6|TRBJ1-5
TGTGCCAGCAGCTTGGGAGGAACAGGGGTCAATCAGCCCCAGCATTTT
CASSLGGTGVNQPQHF
>NA|15|NA|TRBV6-4|TRBJ2-3
TGTGCCAGCAGTGACGGAGGGATAGGGGCAGATACGCAGTATTTT
CASSDGGIGADTQYF
>NA|16|NA|TRBV20-1|TRBJ1-1
TGCAGTGCGCAGGAAAGAGGGTTACGGGGAATCGATGAAGCTTTCTTT
CSAQERGLRGIDEAFF
>NA|13|NA|TRBV7-2|TRBJ2-3
TGTGCCAGCAGCGCCATAGGCCCAGATACGCAGTATTTT
CASSAIGPDTQYF
>NA|16|TRBD1|TRBV7-8|TRBJ2-5
TGTGCCAGCAGCTTGAAAAGGACAGGGACCCAAGAGACCCAGTACTTC
CASSLKRTGTQETQYF
>NA|13|NA|TRBV12-3/TRBV12-4|TRBJ2-5
TGTGCCAGCAGTTTTGGGATAGCAATTACCCAGTACTTC
CASSFGIAITQYF
>many|17|TRBD2|TRBV7-2|TRBJ2-3
TGTGCCAGCAGCTCAGCGGGGCGGGGCCGGGGCACAGATACGCAGTATTTT
CASSSAGRGRGTDTQYF
>many|14|TRBD1|TRBV7-9|TRBJ1-1
TGTGCCAGCAGCGCGGGACAGGGGAACACTGAAGCTTTCTTT
CASSAGQGNTEAFF